The 18 T cell receptor beta chains given below trace back to one sample, sequenced in a study of blood T cell repertoires in COVID-19 (dated by TCRdb to 2020 to 2022). Library preparation employed the immunoSEQ multiplex PCR assay. TCRdb carries this immuneACCESS record with in-frame sequences only. Its versions omit some clonotypes, under half of them owing to an unresolved V gene in the studies checked, with the rest unexplained. This sample is represented by approximately 100,000 clones; about four fifths of them were singletons. The ten largest clones add up to around 14% of the sample. Sequencing was carried out using peripheral blood. These receptors all come from a woman in her sixties with acute or convalescent COVID-19.

This chain joins TRBV5-1 and TRBJ2-7, with 8 positions matching TRBD1. CDR3 size: 16 residues. Germline trimming cut 3 bases from V and 0 bases from J; bases unmatched to any gene: 8. Germline-derived CDR1 and CDR2 are SGHRS and YFSETQ. In DNA, the CDR3 is TGCGCCAGCAGCTCCGGACAGGGCTCCTTCTCCTACGAGCAGTACTTC. It encodes CASSSGQGSFSYEQYF.

This clone occurred once. The chain recombines TRBV11-2 with TRBJ1-5, with D perhaps matching TRBD1 (5 bases). Trimming took off 1 base at V and 11 bases at J, with 18 bases between the two ends. This CDR3 region has 15 residues. Germline values: CDR1 SGHAT, CDR2 FQNNGV. Here the CDR3 reads CASSLVGGGISTQHF. In DNA, the CDR3 is TGTGCCAGCAGCTTAGTCGGGGGTGGAATCAGCACCCAGCATTTT.

Worth noting for this clone: The same CDR3 can be traced to other DNA sequences in this sample. This chain links TRBV7-9 with TRBJ1-1; possibly TRBD1 for D (5 bases). The ends were cut back, 2 bases at V and 1 base at J, with 8 bases in the middle. This CDR3 region has 14 residues. Germline CDR1 SEHNR, CDR2 FQNEAQ (reference sequence). CDR3 region: CASSLRGRNTEAFF. For the CDR3, the DNA is TGTGCCAGCAGCTTAAGGGGCCGGAACACTGAAGCTTTCTTT.

V usage is TRBV30 and J usage is TRBJ2-2; a possible D gene is TRBD1 (5 bases). The V gene's germline CDR1 is GTSNPN and CDR2 SVGIG (reference sequence). Trimming removed 4 bases from V and 2 bases from J, with 8 bases in between. The CDR3 length is 13 residues. The CDR3 nucleotides read TGTGCCTGGACAGGACAAAACACCGGGGAGCTGTTTTTT. This gives the protein CAWTGQNTGELFF.

The chain joins TRBV28 to TRBJ1-2; possible D gene TRBD1, 6 bases. The CDR3 runs 16 residues. V was cut by 2 bases and J by 1 base, with 14 bases left in between. CDR1 is MDHEN, CDR2 SYDVKM, per germline. The CDR3 DNA reads as TGTGCCAGCAGTTTAGGGGGCAGCACTATTAACTATGGCTACACCTTC. Its protein product is CASSLGGSTINYGYTF.

V is TRBV25-1 and J is TRBJ1-4; no firm D call. The CDR3 is 13 residues long. Trimming pared 6 bases from V and 6 bases from J, leaving 11 bases between. CDR1 MGHDK and CDR2 SYGVNS come from the germline V gene. CDR3 residues: CASSRGQDEKLFF. Written as DNA, the CDR3 is TGTGCCAGCAGCCGAGGGCAGGATGAAAAACTGTTTTTT.

The genes are TRBV28 and TRBJ1-1; 7 bases align to TRBD1. CDR3 length: 17 amino acids. The V and J ends lost 3 bases and 2 bases, in that order; junction bases with no gene match: 12. Germline values: CDR1 MDHEN, CDR2 SYDVKM. CDR3 residues: CASSLTGTRRGNTEAFF. Here the CDR3 DNA reads TGTGCCAGCAGTTTGACAGGGACAAGGAGAGGTAACACTGAAGCTTTCTTT.

This chain connects TRBV6-2 or TRBV6-3 to TRBJ1-5, with 7 bases that match TRBD1. This CDR3 comprises 14 residues. Per the germline V gene, CDR1 is MNHEY and CDR2 is SVGEGT. J was trimmed by 5 bases and V by 5 bases; bases with no gene match: 6. Here the CDR3 DNA reads TGTGCCAGCAGTCCCAGGGGGTCAGATCAGCCCCAGCATTTT. Protein sequence: CASSPRGSDQPQHF.

This clone was detected only a few times. The CDR3, as DNA: TGTGCCAGCTCACCTACAGTTGCAACTAATGAAAAACTGTTTTTT. It encodes CASSPTVATNEKLFF. The genes are TRBV18 and TRBJ1-4; no clear D gene. Trimming removed 3 bases at V and 0 bases at J, with 8 bases between. This CDR3 spans 15 amino acids. CDR1 is KGHSH and CDR2 is LQKENI in the germline V gene.

This clone was observed a few times. The V call is TRBV11-2, the J call TRBJ1-4; 8 bases fit TRBD1. Trimming took 2 bases from V and 6 from J; bases not matched to a gene: 2. The CDR3 sequence is 14 residues long. Germline CDR1 is SGHAT and CDR2 is FQNNGV. Here the CDR3 reads CASSLNRGYEKLFF. The DNA of the CDR3 is TGTGCCAGCAGCTTAAACAGGGGGTATGAAAAACTGTTTTTT.

The rearrangement uses TRBV7-8 and TRBJ2-1, with D uncertain. Germline V gene lookup returns CDR1 SGHVS and CDR2 FQNEAQ. Trimming removed 0 bases from V and 0 bases from J, with 6 bases in between. The CDR3 totals 15 residues. This CDR3 reads CASSLAPLSYNEQFF. The DNA for the CDR3 is TGTGCCAGCAGCTTAGCCCCCCTCTCCTACAATGAGCAGTTCTTC.

This chain joins TRBV25-1 and TRBJ2-7; 7 bases align to TRBD1. The CDR3 loop spans 13 amino acids. Germline V gene sequence: CDR1 MGHDK, CDR2 SYGVNS. Losses at the gene ends were 6 bases for V and 0 bases for J; bases not matched to a gene: 2. CDR3 sequence reads: CASRQGHSYEQYF. The DNA of the CDR3 is TGTGCCAGCAGACAGGGGCACTCCTACGAGCAGTACTTC.

The CDR3 nucleotides are TGTGCCGGAGGGACAGGGGGCAATCAGCCCCAGCATTTT. Encoded protein: CAGGTGGNQPQHF. The chain uses TRBV28 and TRBJ1-5; 10 bases are shared with TRBD1. The V segment lost 11 bases and the J segment 2 bases; nucleotides outside the gene matches: 3. The germline CDR1 and CDR2 sequences are MDHEN and SYDVKM. The CDR3 runs 13 residues.

The chain couples TRBV19 to TRBJ2-5; 10 bases agree with TRBD1. Germline CDR1 reads LNHDA; CDR2 reads SQIVND (reference sequence). This CDR3 comprises 15 residues. The V gene end was trimmed by 2 bases and the J gene end by 3 bases; junction bases not matched to a gene: 3. The CDR3 loop is CASSIMGTGEETQYF. Written as DNA, the CDR3 is TGTGCCAGTAGTATAATGGGGACAGGGGAAGAGACCCAGTACTTC. The variable domain in full, with the rest retrieved from reference TRBV19 and TRBJ2-5, is DGGITQSPKYLFRKEGQNVTLSCEQNLNHDAMYWYRQDPGQGLRLIYYSQIVNDFQKGDIAEGYSVSREKKESFPLTVTSAQKNPTAFYLCASSIMGTGEETQYFGPGTRLLVL.

This clone has only a few counts. The chain combines TRBV6-4 with TRBJ1-2, with 9 positions matching TRBD1. Germline V gives CDR1 MRHNA, CDR2 SNTAGT. The CDR3 runs 15 residues. V was pared by 4 bases and J by 6 bases, with 9 bases of the junction left unmatched. The CDR3 loop is CASSVDRGSTDGYTF. CDR3 DNA: TGTGCCAGCAGTGTCGACAGGGGGTCAACAGATGGCTACACCTTC.

The V and J genes are TRBV5-6 and TRBJ1-2; TRBD1 aligns across 7 bases. V was clipped by 7 bases and J by 8 bases; unmatched bases: 8. This CDR3 region has 12 residues. Germline CDR1 SGHDT, CDR2 YYEEEE. The CDR3 protein is CASASHRGGYTF. CDR3 nucleotide sequence: TGTGCCAGCGCATCCCACAGGGGAGGCTACACCTTC.

The chain carries TRBV7-2 and TRBJ2-5, with D perhaps matching TRBD2 (6 bases). V was shortened by 2 bases and J by 9 bases, with 16 bases between the two germline ends. There are 14 residues in the CDR3. Germline CDR1 is SGHTA and CDR2 is FQGNSA. The CDR3 sequence: CASSLRRGDAAQYF. The CDR3 DNA sequence: TGTGCCAGCAGCTTACGACGCGGGGATGCGGCCCAGTACTTC.

V is TRBV3-1 (or the pseudogene TRBV3-2) and J is TRBJ1-1, with D tentatively TRBD1 (5 bases). The germline V gene encodes CDR1 LGHDT and CDR2 YNNKEL (reference sequence). This CDR3 has 14 residues. Trimming took off 7 bases at V and 4 bases at J, with 16 bases between the two ends. The CDR3 spells CASNTRSGFTEAFF. The DNA for the CDR3 is TGTGCCAGCAATACAAGGTCAGGGTTCACTGAAGCTTTCTTT.